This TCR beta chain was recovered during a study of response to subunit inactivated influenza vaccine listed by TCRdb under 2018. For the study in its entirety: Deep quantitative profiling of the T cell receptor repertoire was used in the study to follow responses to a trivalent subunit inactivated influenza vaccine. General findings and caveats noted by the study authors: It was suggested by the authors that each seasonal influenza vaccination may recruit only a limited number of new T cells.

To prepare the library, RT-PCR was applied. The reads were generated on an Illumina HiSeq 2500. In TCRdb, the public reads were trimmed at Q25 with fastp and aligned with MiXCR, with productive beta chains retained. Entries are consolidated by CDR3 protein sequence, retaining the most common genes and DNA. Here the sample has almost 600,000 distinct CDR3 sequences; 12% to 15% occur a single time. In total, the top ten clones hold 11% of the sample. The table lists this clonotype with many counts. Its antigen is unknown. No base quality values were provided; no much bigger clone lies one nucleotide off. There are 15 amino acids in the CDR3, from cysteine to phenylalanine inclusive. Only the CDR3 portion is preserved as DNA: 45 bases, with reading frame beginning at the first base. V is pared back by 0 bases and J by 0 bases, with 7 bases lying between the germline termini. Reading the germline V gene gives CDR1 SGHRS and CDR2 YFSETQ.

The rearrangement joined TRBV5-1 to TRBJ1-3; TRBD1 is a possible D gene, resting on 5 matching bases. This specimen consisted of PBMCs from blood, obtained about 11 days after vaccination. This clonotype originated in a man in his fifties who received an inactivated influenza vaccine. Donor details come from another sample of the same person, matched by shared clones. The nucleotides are TGCGCCAGCAGCTTGGTTGGGGGCTCTGGAAACACCATATATTTT. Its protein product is CASSLVGGSGNTIYF. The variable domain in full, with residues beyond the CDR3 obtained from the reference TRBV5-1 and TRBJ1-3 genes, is KAGVTQTPRYLIKTRGQQVTLSCSPISGHRSVSWYQQTPGQGLQFLFEYFSETQRNKGNFPGRFSGRQFSNSRSEMNVSTLELGDSALYLCASSLVGGSGNTIYFGEGSWLTVV.